Following are 32 T cell receptor beta chains from one sample sequenced in a study of OX40 agonist ivuxolimab in advanced cancers. Sequenced by immunoSEQ multiplex PCR; TCRdb stores in-frame clones only, minus some. The profile shows some 77,000 clones, around 88% of them singletons. Specimen: CD4+ or CD8+ T cells sorted from blood, collected in a trial of the OX40 agonist ivuxolimab. The receptors here all came from an adult with an advanced solid tumor such as melanoma, head and neck, liver or kidney cancer.

The chain is built from TRBV9 and TRBJ1-1, with D tentatively TRBD1 (5 bases). The germline gives CDR1 SGDLS, CDR2 YYNGEE. The CDR3 totals 14 residues. Trimming shortened V by 4 bases and J by 4 bases, and 14 bases separated the two germline ends. CDR3 amino acids: CASSSDGAPTEAFF. CDR3 sequence (DNA): TGTGCCAGCAGCAGCGATGGGGCCCCCACTGAAGCTTTCTTT.

The V call is TRBV15, the J call TRBJ2-6; D uncertain. Trimming shortened V by 0 bases and J by 1 base, and 13 bases separated the two germline ends. CDR1 LNHNV and CDR2 YYDKDF come from the germline V gene (reference sequence). CDR3 size: 18 residues. CDR3 nucleotides: TGTGCCACCAGCAGAGAGCCATCACAAGTGTCTGGGGCCAACGTCCTGACTTTC. It specifies CATSREPSQVSGANVLTF. The complete variable domain, with remaining parts taken from reference TRBV15 and TRBJ2-6, reads DAMVIQNPRYQVTQFGKPVTLSCSQTLNHNVMYWYQQKSSQAPKLLFHYYDKDFNNEADTPDNFQSRRPNTSFCFLDIRSPGLGDTAMYLCATSREPSQVSGANVLTFGAGSRLTVL.

The CDR3 DNA reads as TGTGCCAGCTCACAAGGGGCAGACTATGGCTACACCTTC. Encoded protein: CASSQGADYGYTF. The rearrangement joins TRBV18 to TRBJ1-2; D might be TRBD1 (5 bases). The germline gives CDR1 KGHSH, CDR2 LQKENI. The CDR3 loop spans 13 amino acids. V was trimmed by 4 bases and J by 3 bases, leaving 9 bases between them. The full variable domain, in which reference TRBV18 and TRBJ1-2 provide the parts outside the CDR3, is NAGVMQNPRHLVRRRGQEARLRCSPMKGHSHVYWYRQLPEEGLKFMVYLQKENIIDESGMPKERFSAEFPKEGPSILRIQQVVRGDSAAYFCASSQGADYGYTFGSGTRLTVV.

The chain links TRBV7-2 to TRBJ1-1; a weak D match, TRBD1 (6 bases). Germline V gene data show CDR1 as SGHTA and CDR2 as FQGNSA. Trimming took 4 bases from V and 5 from J, leaving 20 bases between them. The CDR3 is made up of 16 amino acids. In DNA form, the CDR3 reads TGTGCCAGCAGCTCTCTCGCAGGGGAAGAATGGACTGAAGCTTTCTTT. It translates to CASSSLAGEEWTEAFF.

This chain connects TRBV7-2 to TRBJ2-3; 10 bases agree with TRBD2. V trimming: 5 bases; J trimming: 7 bases; junction bases outside the gene matches: 15. Germline CDR1 and CDR2: SGHTA and FQGNSA. This CDR3 comprises 17 residues. CDR3 nucleotides: TGTGCCAGCAGCCCCCAGGAAGCGGGAGGGCTTGTGAATACGCAGTATTTT. It specifies CASSPQEAGGLVNTQYF.

The V gene is TRBV7-6, the J gene TRBJ2-1; the match to TRBD2 covers 10 bases. The CDR3 extends over 16 amino acids. J was trimmed by 8 bases and V by 1 base; bases with no gene match: 8. The V gene's germline CDR1 is SGHVS and CDR2 FNYEAQ. The CDR3, as DNA: TGTGCCAGCAGCTTAGAGGGACTAGCGCTACCCCATGAGCAGTTCTTC. Its protein product is CASSLEGLALPHEQFF.

The chain employs TRBV6-5 and TRBJ1-5; 9 positions match TRBD1. Germline CDR1 reads MNHEY; CDR2 reads SVGAGI. The CDR3 loop spans 16 amino acids. V shed 0 bases and J 5 bases; nucleotides not matched to a gene: 5. This chain's CDR3 is CASSYSRTGEDQPQHF. The CDR3 region has the DNA TGTGCCAGCAGTTACTCGCGGACAGGGGAGGATCAGCCCCAGCATTTT.

The rearrangement uses TRBV11-3 and TRBJ2-2, with TRBD2 as a possible D gene (6 bases). V dropped 8 bases and J dropped 6 bases, with 25 bases sitting between them. The germline V gene encodes CDR1 SGHNT and CDR2 YENEEA. The CDR3 is made up of 17 amino acids. CDR3 bases: TGTGCCAGCTCCCGTCCCGGGGGACCCCATATGGCCGGGGAGCTGTTTTTT. This gives the protein CASSRPGGPHMAGELFF.

Only one count was recorded for this clone. The chain is built from TRBV4-1 and TRBJ1-2; 10 bases fit TRBD1. The CDR3 spans 14 residues. V trimming: 1 base; J trimming: 4 bases; junction bases outside the gene matches: 0. Per germline, CDR1 MGHRA and CDR2 YSYEKL. The CDR3 here is CASSQGQGAYGYTF. DNA for the CDR3: TGCGCCAGCAGCCAAGGACAGGGGGCCTATGGCTACACCTTC.

This clone has more than one count but fewer than ten. The chain recombines TRBV7-8 with TRBJ2-3; D is ambiguous. Trimming removed 5 bases at V and 2 bases at J, with 2 bases between. This CDR3 contains 11 residues. The germline V gene has CDR1 SGHVS and CDR2 FQNEAQ. The CDR3 here is CASSVTDTQYF. The CDR3 bases are TGTGCCAGCAGCGTCACAGATACGCAGTATTTT.

V gene TRBV27 combines with J gene TRBJ2-7; TRBD2 matches at 9 bases. The germline gives CDR1 MNHEY, CDR2 SMNVEV (reference sequence). The V gene end was trimmed by 4 bases and the J gene end by 4 bases; junction bases not matched to a gene: 5. This CDR3 contains 14 residues. CDR3: CASSSIAGEYEQYF. The CDR3, as DNA: TGTGCCAGCAGTTCAATAGCGGGGGAATACGAGCAGTACTTC.

The genes are TRBV5-1 and TRBJ1-1; D is undetermined. Germline assignment: CDR1 SGHRS and CDR2 YFSETQ. The germline V and J ends were trimmed by 0 bases and 2 bases, with 8 bases remaining between them. This CDR3 spans 14 amino acids. CDR3 sequence reads: CASSLGAVNTEAFF. CDR3 sequence (DNA): TGCGCCAGCAGCTTGGGTGCCGTTAACACTGAAGCTTTCTTT.

The CDR3 here is CSTPGQGDEQYF. DNA of the CDR3: TGCAGCACACCGGGACAGGGGGACGAGCAGTACTTC. The chain carries TRBV29-1 and TRBJ2-7; TRBD1 aligns across 11 bases. CDR1 SQVTM and CDR2 ANQGSEA come from the germline V gene. Losses at the gene ends were 8 bases for V and 5 bases for J; bases not matched to a gene: 5. This CDR3 region has 12 residues.

This clone showed up just a few times. The gene calls are TRBV11-3 and TRBJ2-7; 13 bases align to TRBD2. The CDR3 consists of 17 residues. J lost 7 bases, V lost 5 bases, and 14 bases had no gene match. Germline V lookup: CDR1 SGHNT, CDR2 YENEEA. The chain's CDR3 is CASSPGTSGTFRGEQYF. For the CDR3, the DNA is TGTGCCAGCAGCCCCGGGACTAGCGGGACCTTCCGAGGAGAGCAGTACTTC.

This clone occurred once. The chain employs TRBV29-1 and TRBJ2-5; D perhaps matches TRBD1 (6 bases). The CDR3 has 18 residues. V was shortened by 1 base and J by 4 bases, with 25 bases between the two germline ends. Germline CDR1 is SQVTM and CDR2 is ANQGSEA. The CDR3 is CSVEVYKGLDLQGETQYF. The CDR3 DNA reads TGCAGCGTTGAAGTTTATAAGGGTTTGGATCTACAGGGAGAGACCCAGTACTTC.

The chain joins TRBV28 to TRBJ2-2; TRBD1 is a possible D gene (6 bases). This CDR3 comprises 15 residues. Germline lookup yields CDR1 MDHEN and CDR2 SYDVKM. V lost 10 bases and J 6 bases, leaving 21 bases between the germline ends. In DNA form, the CDR3 reads TGTGCCACTTTTCCAGGGGCGCTTAATTCCGGGGAGCTGTTTTTT. Amino acid sequence: CATFPGALNSGELFF.

The rearrangement joins TRBV6-5 to TRBJ2-3; maybe TRBD2 (5 bases). The germline gives CDR1 MNHEY, CDR2 SVGAGI. Between the trimmed V and J ends, which lost 6 bases and 2 bases, there was a span of 15 bases. This CDR3 is built from 15 residues. CDR3 bases: TGTGCCAGCAGAACCGGGATCCTCCCCACAGATACGCAGTATTTT. Protein: CASRTGILPTDTQYF.

This rearrangement joins TRBV19 to TRBJ1-4, with TRBD1 matching 9 bases. The V segment lost 6 bases and the J segment 12 bases; nucleotides outside the gene matches: 8. Germline loops: CDR1 LNHDA, CDR2 SQIVND (reference sequence). The CDR3 has 13 residues. The CDR3 DNA reads TGTGCCAGTAGGTGGGACAGGGCAAGCCAACTGTTTTTT. Encoded protein: CASRWDRASQLFF.

The chain links TRBV11-2 to TRBJ2-1; 10 bases map to TRBD2. This CDR3 contains 16 residues. Germline V gene sequence: CDR1 SGHAT, CDR2 FQNNGV. J lost 9 bases, V lost 1 base, and 9 bases had no gene match. This chain's CDR3 is CASSLATSGGASEQFF. Written as DNA, the CDR3 is TGTGCCAGCAGCTTAGCTACGAGCGGGGGGGCAAGTGAGCAGTTCTTC.

The chain employs TRBV27 and TRBJ1-2; D is uncertain. Looked up from germline, CDR1 is MNHEY and CDR2 is SMNVEV (reference sequence). CDR3 length: 12 residues. V lost 3 bases and J lost 5, with 7 bases in between. This CDR3 reads CASSLYGYGYTF. The CDR3 coding sequence is TGTGCCAGCAGTTTGTACGGATATGGCTACACCTTC.

This clone has only one observation. The gene calls are TRBV7-9 and TRBJ2-7; D possibly corresponds to TRBD1 (6 bases). CDR3 length equals 15 residues. Trimming stripped 1 base from V and 0 bases from J, with 10 bases between. Germline CDR1 is SEHNR and CDR2 is FQNEAQ (reference sequence). The CDR3 loop is CASSLGQEVSYEQYF. As DNA, the CDR3 is TGTGCCAGCAGCTTAGGACAGGAGGTCTCCTACGAGCAGTACTTC.

The chain combines TRBV5-1 with TRBJ1-6; 7 bases agree with TRBD1. V dropped 8 bases and J dropped 5; count of bases not matched to a gene: 10. CDR3 size: 15 residues. The V gene's germline CDR1 is SGHRS and CDR2 YFSETQ. CDR3 sequence reads: CASCLQGSDNSPLHF. The CDR3 bases are TGCGCCAGTTGCTTACAGGGGTCGGATAATTCACCCCTCCACTTT.

The chain couples TRBV27 to TRBJ2-1; 8 bases line up with TRBD2. From germline, CDR1 is MNHEY and CDR2 SMNVEV (reference sequence). The CDR3 has 17 amino acids. The V gene end was trimmed by 1 base and the J gene end by 6 bases; junction bases not matched to a gene: 11. CDR3 coding DNA: TGTGCCAGCAGTTTATGGAAGGGACTAGTGGCGGGCAATGAGCAGTTCTTC. Its protein product is CASSLWKGLVAGNEQFF.

The genes are TRBV11-3 and TRBJ1-3; D not resolved. V shed 1 base and J shed 0 bases, with 7 bases lying between them. The germline CDR1 and CDR2 sequences are SGHNT and YENEEA. This CDR3 has 15 residues. The CDR3 sequence: CASSLVGISGNTIYF. The CDR3 nucleotides are TGTGCCAGCAGCTTAGTTGGGATCTCTGGAAACACCATATATTTT.

The rearrangement uses TRBV7-9 and TRBJ2-3; 13 bases match TRBD2. The CDR3 extends over 16 amino acids. CDR1 is SEHNR and CDR2 is FQNEAQ in the germline V gene (reference sequence). V lost 3 bases to trimming and J lost 3 bases; unmatched junction nucleotides: 3. CDR3 sequence reads: CASSLGTSGATDTQYF. CDR3 nucleotides: TGTGCCAGCAGCTTGGGGACTAGCGGGGCAACAGATACGCAGTATTTT.

The chain carries TRBV19 and TRBJ1-1; D gene unclear. The CDR3 is 11 amino acids. Trimming pared 6 bases from V and 10 bases from J, leaving 12 bases between. Germline lookup yields CDR1 LNHDA and CDR2 SQIVND (reference sequence). CDR3: CASSAKVVAFF. CDR3 nucleotides: TGTGCCAGTAGCGCTAAAGTGGTAGCTTTCTTT.

The chain combines TRBV28 with TRBJ2-1, with 7 bases lining up with TRBD2. V shed 7 bases, J shed 8 bases, and the junction held 5 bases outside the gene matches. The length of the CDR3 is 12 residues. Germline CDR1 MDHEN, CDR2 SYDVKM. DNA of the CDR3: TGTGCCAGCAAAAAGGCGGGGGATGAGCAGTTCTTC. This sequence encodes CASKKAGDEQFF.

Only one count was recorded for this clone. The chain employs TRBV7-2 and TRBJ1-4, with 7 bases aligning to TRBD1. Germline lookup yields CDR1 SGHTA and CDR2 FQGNSA. The CDR3 runs 16 residues. After removal of 5 bases from V and 0 bases from J, the junction contained 6 bases not matched to a gene. This chain's CDR3 is CASSPGGAATNEKLFF. The CDR3, as DNA: TGTGCCAGCAGCCCAGGGGGGGCTGCAACTAATGAAAAACTGTTTTTT.

The chain links TRBV10-3 to TRBJ2-7; D possibly corresponds to TRBD1 (6 bases). CDR1 is ENHRY, CDR2 SYGVKD, per germline. The ends were cut back, 9 bases at V and 4 bases at J, with 16 bases in the middle. The CDR3 extends over 13 amino acids. CDR3: CAISQDRRYEQYF. The DNA of the CDR3 is TGTGCCATATCCCAAGACAGGAGATACGAGCAGTACTTC.

The V gene is TRBV10-2, the J gene TRBJ1-2; D perhaps matches TRBD1 (5 bases). The CDR3 runs to 14 residues. Germline loops: CDR1 WSHSY, CDR2 SAAADI. V was pared by 4 bases and J by 3 bases, with 12 bases between. CDR3 sequence: CASSGSGGDYGYTF. CDR3 sequence (DNA): TGCGCCAGCAGTGGATCGGGGGGGGACTATGGCTACACCTTC.

The J gene is TRBJ2-2, the V gene TRBV28; 10 nucleotides line up with TRBD1. V lost 3 bases, J lost 6 bases, and 7 bases stayed unmatched. The CDR3 length is 16 residues. Germline V CDR1 and CDR2: MDHEN, SYDVKM. CDR3 loop: CASSFWDRGSAGELFF. In DNA form, the CDR3 reads TGTGCCAGCAGTTTTTGGGACAGGGGAAGCGCCGGGGAGCTGTTTTTT. The entire variable domain, with the rest obtained from reference TRBV28 and TRBJ2-2, is as follows: DVKVTQSSRYLVKRTGEKVFLECVQDMDHENMFWYRQDPGLGLRLIYFSYDVKMKEKGDIPEGYSVSREKKERFSLILESASTNQTSMYLCASSFWDRGSAGELFFGEGSRLTVL.

V usage is TRBV27 and J usage is TRBJ1-2, with D possibly TRBD1 on 5 matching bases. Trimming shortened V by 5 bases and J by 4 bases, and 8 bases separated the two germline ends. Germline V lookup: CDR1 MNHEY, CDR2 SMNVEV (reference sequence). This CDR3 has 12 amino acids. CDR3 residues: CASSGHPYGYTF. CDR3 nucleotides: TGTGCCAGCAGTGGACACCCCTATGGCTACACCTTC.